These 3 T cell receptor beta chains share one sample of origin, sequenced in a study of Graves' ophthalmopathy and Graves' hyperthyroidism (dated by TCRdb to between 2017 and 2018). Sequencing was performed on an Illumina HiSeq 2000. TCR beta CDR3 regions were amplified from RNA transcripts for repertoire sequencing. HTBI primers and the Qiagen OneStep RT-PCR kit were used in a first-round RT-PCR, which was followed by a second-round multiplex PCR, size selection and purification. Starting from the raw public reads, TCRdb applied fastp trimming at Q25, assembled clones with MiXCR and retained in-frame beta chains. Rows with a matching CDR3 protein are joined into one entry that keeps the most common DNA and genes. Across this sample there are hundreds of thousands of distinct CDR3 sequences, with roughly 21% seen only once. 3% of the sample is in the top ten clones. The sequenced sample was peripheral blood. These receptors were taken from a young woman with stable Graves' hyperthyroidism. Donor details come from another sample of the same person, matched by shared clones.

There are many counts of this clonotype. The CDR3, as DNA: TGTGCCAGCAGTTACAGGGGTTTGCGCACTGAAGCTTTCTTT. It specifies CASSYRGLRTEAFF. The J gene is TRBJ1-1, the V gene TRBV6-5, with D possibly TRBD1 on 5 matching bases. The CDR3 is 14 residues long. CDR1 and CDR2 from the germline V gene are MNHEY and SVGAGI. Trimming took 2 bases from V and 4 from J, leaving 11 bases between them.

This clonotype has just a few counts. This sequence joins TRBV12-3 or TRBV12-4 and TRBJ2-7; 9 bases are shared with TRBD2. Trimming at V came to 3 bases and at J to 5 bases, leaving 8 bases not matched to a gene. This CDR3 spans 15 amino acids. The CDR3 region is CASSFLGLATDEQYF. Here the CDR3 DNA reads TGTGCCAGCAGTTTTCTGGGACTAGCTACGGACGAGCAGTACTTC.

This clonotype was detected many times. The chain combines TRBV27 with TRBJ1-2, with D possibly matching TRBD1 (6 bases). The V end lost 6 bases, the J end lost 2 bases, and 10 bases lay between the germline ends. The germline V gene encodes CDR1 MNHEY and CDR2 SMNVEV (reference sequence). This CDR3 comprises 13 residues. The CDR3 region is CASSPQGNYGYTF. The CDR3 DNA sequence: TGTGCCAGCAGCCCTCAGGGGAACTATGGCTACACCTTC.